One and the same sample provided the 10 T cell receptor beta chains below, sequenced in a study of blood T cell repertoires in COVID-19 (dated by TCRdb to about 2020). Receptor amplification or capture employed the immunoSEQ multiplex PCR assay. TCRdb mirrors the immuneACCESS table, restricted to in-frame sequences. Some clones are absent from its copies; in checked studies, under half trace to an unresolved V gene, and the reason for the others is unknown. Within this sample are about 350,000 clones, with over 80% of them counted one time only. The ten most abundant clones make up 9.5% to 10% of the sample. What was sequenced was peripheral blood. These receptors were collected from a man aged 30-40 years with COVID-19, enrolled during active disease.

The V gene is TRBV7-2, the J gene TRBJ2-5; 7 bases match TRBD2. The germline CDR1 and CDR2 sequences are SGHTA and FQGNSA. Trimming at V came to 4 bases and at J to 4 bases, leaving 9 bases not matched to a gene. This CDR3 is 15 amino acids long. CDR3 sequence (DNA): TGTGCCAGCAGCTCATCGACTAGCCCACTAGAGACCCAGTACTTC. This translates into CASSSSTSPLETQYF.

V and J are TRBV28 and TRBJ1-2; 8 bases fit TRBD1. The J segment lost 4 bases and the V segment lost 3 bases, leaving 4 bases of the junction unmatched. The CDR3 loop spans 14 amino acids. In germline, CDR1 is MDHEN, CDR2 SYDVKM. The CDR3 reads CASSLAGGAYGYTF. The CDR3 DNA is TGTGCCAGCAGTTTGGCAGGGGGCGCCTATGGCTACACCTTC.

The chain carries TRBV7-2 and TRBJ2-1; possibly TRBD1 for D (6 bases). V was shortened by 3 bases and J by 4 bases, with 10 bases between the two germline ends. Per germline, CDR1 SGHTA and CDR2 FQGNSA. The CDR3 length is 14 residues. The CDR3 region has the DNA TGTGCCAGCAGCTTCCGGGACACTTACAATGAGCAGTTCTTC. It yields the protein CASSFRDTYNEQFF.

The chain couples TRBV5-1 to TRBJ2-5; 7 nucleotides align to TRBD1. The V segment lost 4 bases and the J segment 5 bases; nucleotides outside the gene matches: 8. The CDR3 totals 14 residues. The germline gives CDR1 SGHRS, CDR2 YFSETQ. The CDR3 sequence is CASSPRQGLETQYF. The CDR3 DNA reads TGCGCCAGCAGCCCACGACAGGGTCTCGAGACCCAGTACTTC.

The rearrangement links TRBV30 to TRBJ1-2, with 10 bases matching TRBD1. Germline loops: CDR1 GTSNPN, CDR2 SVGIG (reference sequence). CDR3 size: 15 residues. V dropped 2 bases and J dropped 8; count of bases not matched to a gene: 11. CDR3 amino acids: CAWSIPGQGWAGYTF. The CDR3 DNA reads TGTGCCTGGAGTATTCCGGGACAGGGGTGGGCAGGCTACACCTTC.

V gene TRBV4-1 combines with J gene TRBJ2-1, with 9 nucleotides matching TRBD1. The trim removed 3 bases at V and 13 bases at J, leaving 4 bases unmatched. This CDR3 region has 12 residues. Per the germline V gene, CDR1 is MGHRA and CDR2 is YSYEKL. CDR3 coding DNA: TGCGCCAGCAGCCAGACGGGACAGGGACAGTTCTTC. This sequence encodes CASSQTGQGQFF.

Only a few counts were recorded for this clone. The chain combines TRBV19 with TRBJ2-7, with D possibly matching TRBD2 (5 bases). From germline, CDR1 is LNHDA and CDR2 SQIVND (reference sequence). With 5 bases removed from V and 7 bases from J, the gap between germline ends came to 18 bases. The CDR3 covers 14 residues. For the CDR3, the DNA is TGTGCCAGTAGTCCGGGGTCCAACCCGGGGGAGCAGTACTTC. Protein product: CASSPGSNPGEQYF.

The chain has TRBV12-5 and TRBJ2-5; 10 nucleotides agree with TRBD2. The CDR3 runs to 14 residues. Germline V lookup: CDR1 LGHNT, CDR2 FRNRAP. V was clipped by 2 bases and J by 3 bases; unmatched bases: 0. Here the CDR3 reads CASGLLAGEETQYF. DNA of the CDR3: TGTGCTAGTGGTTTGCTAGCGGGGGAAGAGACCCAGTACTTC.

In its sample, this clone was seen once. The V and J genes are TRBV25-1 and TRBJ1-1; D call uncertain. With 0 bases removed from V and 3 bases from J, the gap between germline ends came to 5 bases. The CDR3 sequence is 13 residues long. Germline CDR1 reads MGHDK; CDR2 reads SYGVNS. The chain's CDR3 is CASSEYQYTEAFF. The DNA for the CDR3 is TGTGCCAGCAGTGAATATCAGTACACTGAAGCTTTCTTT.

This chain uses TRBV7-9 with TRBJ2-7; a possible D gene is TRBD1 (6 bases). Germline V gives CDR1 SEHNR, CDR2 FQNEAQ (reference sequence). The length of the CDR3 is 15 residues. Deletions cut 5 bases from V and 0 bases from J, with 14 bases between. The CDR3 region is CASSLGWDNSYEQYF. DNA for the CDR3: TGTGCCAGCAGCCTAGGGTGGGACAACTCCTACGAGCAGTACTTC.